These 3 T cell receptor beta chains were sequenced from one sample in a study of T-cell reconstitution after alpha-beta-depleted transplantation in children. Unique molecular identifiers were incorporated when the TCRbeta library was constructed. In TCRdb, the PCR reads were re-called with MiXCR into one record per CDR3 protein. The repertoire holds 360,000 or so distinct CDR3 sequences, with around 21% as singletons. The sample in question was PBMCs from the stem cell graft donor, obtained from the stem cell graft. The receptor set was obtained from a human donor who donated a stem cell graft to a child with acute myeloid leukemia.

There are a few counts of this clonotype. The J gene is TRBJ2-3, the V gene TRBV11-2; TRBD2 is a possible D gene (5 bases). V was cut by 5 bases and J by 6 bases, with 21 bases left in between. The V gene's germline CDR1 is SGHAT and CDR2 FQNNGV. The length of the CDR3 is 16 residues. The CDR3 DNA reads TGTGCCAGCAGCCCCAACCTCCGGCGGGCGACGGATACGCAGTATTTT. Translating it yields CASSPNLRRATDTQYF.

The gene calls are TRBV18 and TRBJ2-1; D is tentatively TRBD1 or TRBD2 (5 bases each). Germline-derived CDR1 and CDR2 are KGHSH and LQKENI. The CDR3 runs 14 residues. Trimming left V 8 bases short and J 5 bases short, with 16 bases between. The CDR3 DNA reads as TGTGCCAGCACCACCGGGACGGCAAACAATGAGCAGTTCTTC. This translates into CASTTGTANNEQFF. Variable domain in full (rest from reference TRBV18 and TRBJ2-1): NAGVMQNPRHLVRRRGQEARLRCSPMKGHSHVYWYRQLPEEGLKFMVYLQKENIIDESGMPKERFSAEFPKEGPSILRIQQVVRGDSAAYFCASTTGTANNEQFFGPGTRLTVL.

This clonotype was counted only a few times. The chain recombines TRBV6-2 or TRBV6-3 with TRBJ2-1; a weak D match, TRBD2 (5 bases). This CDR3 spans 20 amino acids. The V and J ends lost 5 bases and 1 base respectively, with 27 bases between them. Germline V gene sequence: CDR1 MNHEY, CDR2 SVGEGT. The CDR3 sequence is CASSTRIYSGITKSYNEQFF. DNA of the CDR3: TGTGCCAGCAGTACCCGGATCTATTCCGGGATAACAAAGTCCTACAATGAGCAGTTCTTC.